What follows are 9 T cell receptor beta chains derived from one specimen sequenced in a study of siplizumab effects on memory and regulatory T cells. Only in-frame clones appear in the TCRdb table, and some are missing; sequencing was by immunoSEQ multiplex PCR. The sample lists approximately 91,000 clones, 95% occurring once. Sequencing was performed on CD8+ T cells sorted from blood. Source of these receptors: a human donor in good health.

This chain links TRBV18 with TRBJ2-1; 7 positions agree with TRBD1. CDR3 size: 14 residues. The V segment lost 5 bases and the J segment 4 bases; nucleotides outside the gene matches: 5. The germline CDR1 and CDR2 sequences are KGHSH and LQKENI. As DNA, the CDR3 is TGTGCCAGCTCAAGCGCGACAGGGTACAATGAGCAGTTCTTC. Translation gives CASSSATGYNEQFF.

The chain recombines TRBV6-5 with TRBJ2-7, with 7 bases lining up with TRBD1. With V trimmed by 0 bases and J by 4 bases, 9 bases remained unmatched. Per the germline V gene, CDR1 is MNHEY and CDR2 is SVGAGI. The CDR3 has 16 residues. CDR3 sequence (DNA): TGTGCCAGCAGTTACTCCTCCGGACAGGCACTTTACGAGCAGTACTTC. Residues: CASSYSSGQALYEQYF.

V gene TRBV7-9 combines with J gene TRBJ1-1; no clear D gene. The CDR3 has 12 amino acids. Germline V gene data show CDR1 as SEHNR and CDR2 as FQNEAQ (reference sequence). V was trimmed by 8 bases and J by 2 bases, leaving 9 bases between them. In nucleotides, the CDR3 is TGTGCCAGCCAAGCACTAAACACTGAAGCTTTCTTT. This sequence encodes CASQALNTEAFF.

V gene TRBV5-6 combines with J gene TRBJ2-1, with TRBD2 identical over 8 bases. Germline CDR1 is SGHDT and CDR2 is YYEEEE. Trimming at V came to 4 bases and at J to 4 bases, leaving 13 bases not matched to a gene. CDR3 length: 17 residues. The CDR3 loop is CASSRAGGLVRYNEQFF. The CDR3 DNA reads as TGTGCCAGCAGCCGGGCGGGGGGACTAGTTAGGTACAATGAGCAGTTCTTC.

As regards this clone: The junction differs from germline at one of its ends, possibly a read error. CDR3 DNA sequence: TGTGCTAGCAGCTTTTCTAGCGGGAGTACGGATGAGCAGTTCTTC. It codes for CASSFSSGSTDEQFF. The J gene is TRBJ2-1, the V gene TRBV7-7, with TRBD2 matching 10 bases. CDR1 SSHAT and CDR2 FNYEAQ come from the germline V gene (reference sequence). This CDR3 spans 15 amino acids.

This chain uses TRBV27 with TRBJ2-3; 11 nucleotides align to TRBD1. Germline V lookup: CDR1 MNHEY, CDR2 SMNVEV (reference sequence). After removal of 6 bases from V and 4 bases from J, the junction contained 9 bases not matched to a gene. The CDR3 totals 16 residues. In DNA, the CDR3 is TGTGCCAGCAGCCAACCGCCGGGACAGGGGGCAGATACGCAGTATTTT. Translation: CASSQPPGQGADTQYF.

The V and J genes are TRBV14 and TRBJ2-7, with a tentative D call TRBD1 (6 bases). The CDR3 is 12 amino acids. Germline lookup yields CDR1 SGHDN and CDR2 FVKESK. The ends were cut back, 6 bases at V and 3 bases at J, with 9 bases in the middle. In DNA, the CDR3 is TGTGCCAGCAGTCCCAGGGGCTACGAGCAGTACTTC. It codes for CASSPRGYEQYF.

The sample holds one count of this clone. The chain uses TRBV6-5 and TRBJ1-4; D perhaps matches TRBD1 (6 bases). V dropped 4 bases and J dropped 7 bases, with 16 bases sitting between them. CDR3 length: 15 amino acids. From germline, CDR1 is MNHEY and CDR2 SVGAGI. CDR3 protein: CASSSRRGTREKLFF. CDR3 in DNA: TGTGCCAGCAGTTCCCGGCGCGGGACACGTGAAAAACTGTTTTTT.

The chain is built from TRBV7-9 and TRBJ1-1, with unresolved D. The CDR3 is 13 residues long. CDR1 and CDR2 from the germline V gene are SEHNR and FQNEAQ (reference sequence). Trimming removed 7 bases at V and 1 base at J, with 10 bases between. This CDR3 reads CASIQGWNTEAFF. Here the CDR3 DNA reads TGTGCCAGCATCCAAGGGTGGAACACTGAAGCTTTCTTT.